One and the same sample provided the 28 T cell receptor beta chains below, sequenced in a study of shared clonotypes between healthy human individuals. The protocol was immunoSEQ multiplex PCR, while the TCRdb copy is restricted to in-frame clones and leaves out a portion. The table records around 320,000 clones, roughly 84% of them present only once. Sequenced sample: memory CD8+ T cells sorted from blood. Indicated subset: CD45RO+ cells pooled with CCR7-negative TemRA cells. These receptors were taken from a man aged 18 to 29 in good health.

The V gene is TRBV5-6, the J gene TRBJ1-1, with D unresolved. Germline values: CDR1 SGHDT, CDR2 YYEEEE. With 0 bases removed from V and 5 bases from J, the gap between germline ends came to 20 bases. CDR3 length: 17 residues. Here the CDR3 reads CASSLADAVYEQTEAFF. CDR3 bases: TGTGCCAGCAGCTTGGCAGATGCGGTATATGAACAGACTGAAGCTTTCTTT.

The rearrangement links TRBV2 to TRBJ1-6; D is uncertain. The CDR3 sequence is 12 residues long. Trimming cost V 6 bases and J 5 bases, with 5 bases left between them. The germline gives CDR1 SNHLY, CDR2 FYNNEI. This chain's CDR3 is CASRPHNSPLHF. The CDR3 DNA reads TGTGCCAGCAGACCCCATAATTCACCCCTCCACTTT. Supplemented by reference TRBV2 and TRBJ1-6, the full variable domain reads EPEVTQTPSHQVTQMGQEVILRCVPISNHLYFYWYRQILGQKVEFLVSFYNNEISEKSEIFDDQFSVERPDGSNFTLKIRSTKLEDSAMYFCASRPHNSPLHFGNGTRLTVT.

This chain joins TRBV7-9 and TRBJ2-5; TRBD2 matches at 9 bases. CDR1 is SEHNR, CDR2 FQNEAQ, per germline (reference sequence). This CDR3 has 17 residues. V trimming: 0 bases; J trimming: 4 bases; junction bases outside the gene matches: 9. Here the CDR3 reads CASSLAASGVNLETQYF. The CDR3 region has the DNA TGTGCCAGCAGCTTAGCGGCTAGCGGGGTGAATCTAGAGACCCAGTACTTC.

The chain is built from TRBV21-1 and TRBJ1-4. TRBV21-1 is an annotated pseudogene. The CDR3 spans 15 residues. The CDR3 DNA is TGTGCCAGCAGCAAAGCGCAGGGAGGGTGTGAAAAACTGTTTTTT. Translated, it gives CASSKAQGGCEKLFF.

The chain combines TRBV7-9 with TRBJ2-7, with D hard to call. The V gene's germline CDR1 is SEHNR and CDR2 FQNEAQ (reference sequence). The CDR3 consists of 15 residues. V lost 0 bases and J 2 bases, leaving 11 bases between the germline ends. The CDR3 here is CASSLAGGQAYEQYF. The CDR3 nucleotides are TGTGCCAGCAGCTTAGCCGGTGGTCAAGCCTACGAGCAGTACTTC.

The chain joins TRBV7-6 to TRBJ2-1, with D possibly matching TRBD2 (6 bases). V lost 2 bases to trimming and J lost 5 bases, with 13 bases between them. Germline V gene data show CDR1 as SGHVS and CDR2 as FNYEAQ. CDR3 length equals 15 residues. CDR3 sequence reads: CASSLSTGVHNEQFF. The CDR3 DNA sequence: TGTGCCAGCAGCTTATCAACGGGGGTCCACAATGAGCAGTTCTTC.

The chain joins TRBV25-1 to TRBJ1-2, with 7 bases matching TRBD1. J was trimmed by 4 bases and V by 7 bases; bases with no gene match: 3. The CDR3 covers 12 residues. The germline gives CDR1 MGHDK, CDR2 SYGVNS. CDR3 sequence: CASTRDSYGYTF. The CDR3 coding sequence is TGTGCCAGCACCCGGGACAGCTATGGCTACACCTTC.

V and J are TRBV4-3 and TRBJ2-1; 8 bases map to TRBD2. CDR3 size: 17 residues. Germline trimming cut 0 bases from V and 7 bases from J; bases unmatched to any gene: 11. Germline V gene data show CDR1 as LGHNA and CDR2 as YSLEER. The chain's CDR3 is CASSQDQPGGEWNEQFF. Written as DNA, the CDR3 is TGCGCCAGCAGCCAAGATCAACCGGGAGGGGAATGGAATGAGCAGTTCTTC.

The CDR3 region is CASSQTGDRLYEQYF. CDR3 nucleotides: TGTGCCAGCAGCCAAACAGGGGACCGTCTCTACGAGCAGTACTTC. The chain uses TRBV7-9 and TRBJ2-7; 7 nucleotides align to TRBD1. Germline values: CDR1 SEHNR, CDR2 FQNEAQ (reference sequence). The length of the CDR3 is 15 residues. The J segment lost 3 bases and the V segment lost 5 bases, leaving 10 bases of the junction unmatched.

This clone was counted a few times. The chain links TRBV10-3 to TRBJ1-2, with a tentative D call TRBD1 (5 bases). Deletions cut 2 bases from V and 4 bases from J, with 20 bases between. This CDR3 comprises 17 residues. The germline V gene encodes CDR1 ENHRY and CDR2 SYGVKD. For the CDR3, the DNA is TGTGCCATCAGTGAGAGGGGAGACAGAGCTAAGCTCTATGGCTACACCTTC. This encodes CAISERGDRAKLYGYTF.

This clone was seen repeatedly, ten times or more. The DNA for the CDR3 is TGCAGCGTTGAGTACAGAACACAAGAGACCCAGTACTTC. Residues: CSVEYRTQETQYF. The V call is TRBV29-1, the J call TRBJ2-5; D ambiguous. Germline values: CDR1 SQVTM, CDR2 ANQGSEA. The CDR3 length is 13 residues. V lost 3 bases, J lost 2 bases, and 10 bases lay in between. The whole variable domain, filled in from reference TRBV29-1 and TRBJ2-5, reads SAVISQKPSRDICQRGTSLTIQCQVDSQVTMMFWYRQQPGQSLTLIATANQGSEATYESGFVIDKFPISRPNLTFSTLTVSNMSPEDSSIYLCSVEYRTQETQYFGPGTRLLVL.

This rearrangement joins TRBV5-6 to TRBJ1-1; D is ambiguous. Germline V gene data show CDR1 as SGHDT and CDR2 as YYEEEE. The V gene lost 4 bases and the J gene lost 1 base, with 5 bases spanning the gap. This CDR3 is built from 12 residues. In DNA, the CDR3 is TGTGCCAGCAGCCATCCGAACACTGAAGCTTTCTTT. The encoded protein is CASSHPNTEAFF.

This rearrangement joins TRBV28 to TRBJ2-1; D remains unclear. Trimming cost V 5 bases and J 0 bases, with 14 bases left between them. CDR1 MDHEN and CDR2 SYDVKM come from the germline V gene. This CDR3 has 16 amino acids. The chain's CDR3 is CASSTRLESSYNEQFF. CDR3 nucleotide sequence: TGTGCCAGCAGTACCCGACTTGAAAGCTCCTACAATGAGCAGTTCTTC.

This rearrangement joins TRBV5-6 to TRBJ2-7; D gene uncertain. V was cut by 2 bases and J by 6 bases, with 21 bases left in between. This CDR3 comprises 16 residues. In germline, CDR1 is SGHDT, CDR2 YYEEEE. CDR3 region: CASSLSSVQAGLEQYF. As DNA, the CDR3 is TGTGCCAGCAGCTTAAGTTCTGTCCAGGCCGGTCTCGAGCAGTACTTC.

The J gene is TRBJ2-1, the V gene TRBV2; perhaps TRBD2 as D (5 bases). Germline loops: CDR1 SNHLY, CDR2 FYNNEI. Trimming removed 10 bases at V and 0 bases at J, with 13 bases between. CDR3 length: 14 amino acids. The CDR3 DNA is TGTGCCACTACTGATCGGGGCTCCTACAATGAGCAGTTCTTC. This gives the protein CATTDRGSYNEQFF.

In this sample, this clone turned up a few times. The rearrangement links TRBV6-5 to TRBJ2-5, with 12 bases fitting TRBD1. The junction had 7 bases not matched to a gene; V was cut back by 6 bases and J by 5 bases. CDR1 is MNHEY and CDR2 is SVGAGI in the germline V gene. The CDR3 spans 15 residues. CDR3 sequence reads: CASSLGTGGRETQYF. CDR3 in DNA: TGTGCCAGCAGCCTCGGGACAGGGGGCCGGGAGACCCAGTACTTC.

This chain links TRBV29-1 with TRBJ2-1, with 8 bases fitting TRBD1. The length of the CDR3 is 13 residues. In germline, CDR1 is SQVTM, CDR2 ANQGSEA. V was pared by 4 bases and J by 4 bases, with 3 bases of the junction left unmatched. The CDR3: CSVGDRFYNEQFF. DNA of the CDR3: TGCAGCGTTGGGGACAGGTTTTACAATGAGCAGTTCTTC.

The CDR3 reads CASGAIGQGSSYEQYF. The CDR3, as DNA: TGTGCCAGCGGTGCGATTGGACAGGGGAGCTCCTACGAGCAGTACTTC. The chain recombines TRBV2 with TRBJ2-7; 9 bases agree with TRBD1. The V and J ends lost 8 bases and 0 bases, in that order; junction bases with no gene match: 11. The CDR3 runs to 16 residues. Germline V gene sequence: CDR1 SNHLY, CDR2 FYNNEI.

The gene calls are TRBV28 and TRBJ2-3; 9 bases match TRBD2. Trimming at V came to 1 base and at J to 2 bases, leaving 4 bases not matched to a gene. The CDR3 has 16 amino acids. The germline V gene has CDR1 MDHEN and CDR2 SYDVKM. For the CDR3, the DNA is TGTGCCAGCAGTTTATTTTTAGCGGGAGACACAGATACGCAGTATTTT. Protein sequence: CASSLFLAGDTDTQYF. Full variable domain (rest looked up from reference TRBV28 and TRBJ2-3): DVKVTQSSRYLVKRTGEKVFLECVQDMDHENMFWYRQDPGLGLRLIYFSYDVKMKEKGDIPEGYSVSREKKERFSLILESASTNQTSMYLCASSLFLAGDTDTQYFGPGTRLTVL.

The genes are TRBV6-4 and TRBJ1-2; D remains unclear. Between the trimmed V and J ends, which lost 3 bases and 4 bases, there was a span of 6 bases. Germline loops: CDR1 MRHNA, CDR2 SNTAGT. This CDR3 comprises 12 residues. The DNA of the CDR3 is TGTGCCAGCAGTGAAGACGGCTATGGCTACACCTTC. It translates to CASSEDGYGYTF.

The chain recombines TRBV27 with TRBJ1-5; D gene unclear. Germline V lookup: CDR1 MNHEY, CDR2 SMNVEV (reference sequence). This CDR3 comprises 14 residues. The V gene lost 5 bases and the J gene lost 4 bases, with 12 bases spanning the gap. CDR3 region: CASSQDGINQPQHF. DNA of the CDR3: TGTGCCAGCAGTCAGGACGGGATTAATCAGCCCCAGCATTTT.

The DNA for the CDR3 is TGTGCCAGCAGCTTAGGTGGGACATTGTATGGCTACACCTTC. Translating it yields CASSLGGTLYGYTF. This rearrangement joins TRBV11-2 to TRBJ1-2, with D possibly being TRBD1 (6 bases). V was shortened by 1 base and J by 5 bases, with 11 bases between the two germline ends. Germline CDR1 is SGHAT and CDR2 is FQNNGV. The CDR3 sequence is 14 residues long.

This chain joins TRBV27 and TRBJ1-1; 11 nucleotides line up with TRBD1. Looked up from germline, CDR1 is MNHEY and CDR2 is SMNVEV (reference sequence). The CDR3 spans 15 residues. Trimming removed 5 bases from V and 6 bases from J; junction bases left unmatched: 8. CDR3 region: CASSLGQGARSEAFF. The CDR3 region has the DNA TGTGCCAGCAGTCTCGGACAGGGGGCAAGATCTGAAGCTTTCTTT.

This chain connects TRBV4-1 to TRBJ2-7, with D tentatively TRBD2 (6 bases). This CDR3 spans 18 amino acids. Trimming removed 0 bases from V and 0 bases from J, with 18 bases in between. CDR1 is MGHRA, CDR2 YSYEKL, per germline. The DNA of the CDR3 is TGCGCCAGCAGCCAAGAAGGAGGGTGGGGGTCCTTCTCCTACGAGCAGTACTTC. Translation gives CASSQEGGWGSFSYEQYF.

This chain uses TRBV5-1 with TRBJ2-1; 7 nucleotides line up with TRBD2. This CDR3 comprises 15 residues. Trimming at V came to 0 bases and at J to 4 bases, leaving 4 bases not matched to a gene. CDR1 and CDR2 (germline): SGHRS, YFSETQ. The CDR3 region is CASSLAPSGYNEQFF. As DNA, the CDR3 is TGCGCCAGCAGCTTGGCGCCTAGCGGATACAATGAGCAGTTCTTC.

The J gene is TRBJ1-5, the V gene TRBV6-5; D call uncertain. Trimming took off 2 bases at V and 8 bases at J, with 13 bases between the two ends. The CDR3 is 14 residues long. The germline gives CDR1 MNHEY, CDR2 SVGAGI. The CDR3 nucleotides are TGTGCCAGCAGTTACAGGGAGGGCTTGGAGCCCCAGCATTTT. Encoded protein: CASSYREGLEPQHF.

This CDR3 is CASSENRGRTEAFF. In nucleotides, the CDR3 is TGCGCCAGCAGTGAGAACAGGGGCCGCACTGAAGCTTTCTTT. The genes are TRBV10-2 and TRBJ1-1; 7 positions match TRBD1. The CDR3 sequence is 14 residues long. Germline lookup yields CDR1 WSHSY and CDR2 SAAADI. The V gene end was trimmed by 2 bases and the J gene end by 4 bases; junction bases not matched to a gene: 4.

The chain has TRBV30 and TRBJ2-1, with D uncertain. Trimming took 0 bases from V and 4 from J, leaving 7 bases between them. Germline CDR1 and CDR2: GTSNPN and SVGIG (reference sequence). This CDR3 region has 13 residues. This chain's CDR3 is CAWSVLWYNEQFF. CDR3 DNA: TGTGCCTGGAGTGTTCTGTGGTACAATGAGCAGTTCTTC.